The following is a TCR beta chain sequence with its context. This specimen belongs to a study of blood T cell repertoires in COVID-19. About the study: From the United States, Italy and Spain came samples of acute and convalescent COVID-19.

Assay used: immunoSEQ multiplex PCR; TCRdb lists only in-frame clones, some missing. This table holds tens of thousands of clones, 70% to 85% found once. V shed 2 bases, J shed 7 bases, and the junction held 9 bases outside the gene matches. This CDR3 region has 16 residues. Germline loops: CDR1 SEHNR, CDR2 FQNEAQ (reference sequence). The sequenced sample was peripheral blood. The genes are TRBV7-9 and TRBJ1-4, with 8 bases matching TRBD1. This TCR derives from a woman aged 60-75 years with acute or convalescent COVID-19. CDR3 region: CASSLSRNRGGEKLFF. For the CDR3, the DNA is TGTGCCAGCAGCTTAAGCCGCAACAGGGGGGGTGAAAAACTGTTTTTT.